A single T cell receptor beta chain is shown here with its context. These data come from a study of blood T cell repertoires in COVID-19. Study-level background: Whether acute or convalescent, the COVID-19 samples came from the United States, Italy and Spain.

How the authors handled the data: Amplification of reference gene primers was used by the study to estimate nucleated cell counts. Sequencing used immunoSEQ multiplex PCR; TCRdb keeps in-frame clones, though not all of them. V, J and clone size reflect that table, while D and trimming were determined from the DNA. The sample has 100,000 to 150,000 clones; roughly 74% are singletons. Seattle enrolled patients during active infection and tracked them longitudinally. The source of this sequence is a man older than 75 with COVID-19, enrolled during active disease. The sequencing input was peripheral blood.

CDR3 region: CASSQDRGPAFF. CDR3 bases: TGTGCCAGCAGCCAAGACAGGGGGCCCGCTTTCTTT. V usage is TRBV3-1 (or the pseudogene TRBV3-2) and J usage is TRBJ1-1; 8 bases agree with TRBD1. Germline V gives CDR1 LGHDT, CDR2 YNNKEL (reference sequence). J gave up 11 bases and V 0 bases, and 2 bases lay outside the gene matches. This CDR3 has 12 residues.